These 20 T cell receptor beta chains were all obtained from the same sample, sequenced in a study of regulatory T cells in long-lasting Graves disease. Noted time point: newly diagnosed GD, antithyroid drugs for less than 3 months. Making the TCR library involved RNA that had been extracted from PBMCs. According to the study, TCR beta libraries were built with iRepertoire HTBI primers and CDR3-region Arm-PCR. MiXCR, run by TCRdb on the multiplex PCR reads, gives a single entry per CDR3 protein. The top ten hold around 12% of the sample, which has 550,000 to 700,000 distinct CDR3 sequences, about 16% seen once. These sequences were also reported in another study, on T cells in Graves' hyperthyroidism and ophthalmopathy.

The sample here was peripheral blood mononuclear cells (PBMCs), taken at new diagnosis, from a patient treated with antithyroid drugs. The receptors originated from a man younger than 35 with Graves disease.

The CDR3 protein is CASRDGTRAGYEQYF. The CDR3 region has the DNA TGTGCCAGCAGAGACGGGACCCGAGCGGGCTACGAGCAGTACTTC. The chain uses TRBV6-1 and TRBJ2-7, with TRBD2 as a possible D gene (6 bases). CDR3 length equals 15 residues. CDR1 and CDR2 from the germline V gene are MNHNS and SASEGT. V was cut by 6 bases and J by 3 bases, with 18 bases left in between.

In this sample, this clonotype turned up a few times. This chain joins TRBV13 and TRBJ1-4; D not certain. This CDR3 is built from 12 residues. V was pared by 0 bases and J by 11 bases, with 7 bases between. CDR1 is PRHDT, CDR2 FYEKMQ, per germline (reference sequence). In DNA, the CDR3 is TGTGCCAGCAGCTTAGGACACCTTAAACTGTTTTTT. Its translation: CASSLGHLKLFF.

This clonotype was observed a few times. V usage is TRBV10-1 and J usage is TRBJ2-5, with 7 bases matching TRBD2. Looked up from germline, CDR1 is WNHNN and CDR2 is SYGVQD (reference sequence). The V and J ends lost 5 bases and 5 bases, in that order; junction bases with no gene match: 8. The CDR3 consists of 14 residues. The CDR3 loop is CASSTSEQAETQYF. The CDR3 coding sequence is TGCGCCAGCAGTACTAGCGAGCAGGCGGAGACCCAGTACTTC.

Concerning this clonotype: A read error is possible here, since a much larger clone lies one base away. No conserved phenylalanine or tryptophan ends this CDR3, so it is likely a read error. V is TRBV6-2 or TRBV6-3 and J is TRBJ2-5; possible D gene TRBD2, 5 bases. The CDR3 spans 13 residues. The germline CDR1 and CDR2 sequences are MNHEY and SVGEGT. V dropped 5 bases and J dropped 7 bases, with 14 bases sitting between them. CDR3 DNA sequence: TGTGCCAGCAGTGGAACGACTAAGGGGACCCAGTACTCC. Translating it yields CASSGTTKGTQYS.

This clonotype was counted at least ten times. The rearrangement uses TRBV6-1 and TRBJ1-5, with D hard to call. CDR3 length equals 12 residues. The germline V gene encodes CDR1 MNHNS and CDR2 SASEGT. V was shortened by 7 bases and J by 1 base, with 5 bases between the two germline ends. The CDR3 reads CASKQSNQPQHF. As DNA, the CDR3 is TGTGCCAGCAAACAAAGCAATCAGCCCCAGCATTTT.

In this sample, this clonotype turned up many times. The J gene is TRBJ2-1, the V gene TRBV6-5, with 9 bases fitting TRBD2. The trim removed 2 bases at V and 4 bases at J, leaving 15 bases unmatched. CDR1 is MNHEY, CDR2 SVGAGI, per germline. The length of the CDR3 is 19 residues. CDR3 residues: CASSYQGREGLSGYNEQFF. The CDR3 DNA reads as TGTGCCAGCAGTTACCAGGGGCGGGAGGGACTTTCTGGATACAATGAGCAGTTCTTC.

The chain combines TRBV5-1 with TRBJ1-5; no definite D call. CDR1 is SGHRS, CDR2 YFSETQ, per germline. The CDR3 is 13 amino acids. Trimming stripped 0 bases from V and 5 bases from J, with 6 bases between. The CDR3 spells CASSLDPDQPQHF. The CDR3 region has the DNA TGCGCCAGCAGCTTGGATCCTGATCAGCCCCAGCATTTT.

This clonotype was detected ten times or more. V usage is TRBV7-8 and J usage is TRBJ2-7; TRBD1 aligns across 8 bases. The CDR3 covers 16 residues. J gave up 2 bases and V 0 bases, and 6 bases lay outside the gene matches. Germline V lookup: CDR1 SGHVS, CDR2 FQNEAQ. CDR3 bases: TGTGCCAGCAGCTTAGCGGGGACAGGCAACGCCTACGAGCAGTACTTC. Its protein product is CASSLAGTGNAYEQYF.

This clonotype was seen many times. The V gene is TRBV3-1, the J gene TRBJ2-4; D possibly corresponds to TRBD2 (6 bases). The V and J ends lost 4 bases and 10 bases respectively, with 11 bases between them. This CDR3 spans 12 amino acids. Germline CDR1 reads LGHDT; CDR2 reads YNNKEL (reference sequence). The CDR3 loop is CASSLVAGIQYF. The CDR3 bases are TGTGCCAGCAGCCTCGTCGCGGGGATTCAGTACTTC.

This CDR3 reads CASILQGSGYEQYF. The CDR3 region has the DNA TGTGCCAGCATTCTACAGGGGAGCGGCTACGAGCAGTACTTC. The rearrangement uses TRBV5-6 and TRBJ2-7; 7 bases fit TRBD1. The CDR3 consists of 14 residues. The ends lost 6 bases at V and 3 bases at J; junction bases unmatched: 9. Germline CDR1 SGHDT, CDR2 YYEEEE.

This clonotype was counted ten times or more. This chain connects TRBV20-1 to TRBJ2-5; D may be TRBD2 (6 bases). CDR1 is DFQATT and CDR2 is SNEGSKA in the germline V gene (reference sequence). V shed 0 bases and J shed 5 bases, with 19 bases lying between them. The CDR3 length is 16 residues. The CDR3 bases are TGCAGTGCTAGAGATGGAGTAACGGGAGCTGGGGAGACCCAGTACTTC. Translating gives CSARDGVTGAGETQYF.

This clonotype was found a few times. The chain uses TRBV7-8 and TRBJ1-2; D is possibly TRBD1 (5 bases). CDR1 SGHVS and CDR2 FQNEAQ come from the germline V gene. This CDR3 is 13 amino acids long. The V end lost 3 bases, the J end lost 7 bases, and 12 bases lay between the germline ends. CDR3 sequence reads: CASSFKGSGGYTF. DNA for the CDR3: TGTGCCAGCAGCTTTAAGGGGTCGGGTGGCTACACCTTC.

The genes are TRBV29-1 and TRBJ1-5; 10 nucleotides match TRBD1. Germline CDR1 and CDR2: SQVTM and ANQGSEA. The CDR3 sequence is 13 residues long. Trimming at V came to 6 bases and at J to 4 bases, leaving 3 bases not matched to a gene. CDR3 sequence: CSVVGQGNQPQHF. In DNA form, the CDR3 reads TGCAGCGTGGTGGGACAGGGGAATCAGCCCCAGCATTTT.

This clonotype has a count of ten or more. The CDR3 nucleotides read TGTGCCAGCACCCAAACGACGGTACCGAGCTCCTACGAGCAGTACTTC. Protein product: CASTQTTVPSSYEQYF. This sequence joins TRBV2 and TRBJ2-7, with unresolved D. This CDR3 is built from 16 residues. Deletions cut 7 bases from V and 0 bases from J, with 19 bases between. The germline V gene encodes CDR1 SNHLY and CDR2 FYNNEI.

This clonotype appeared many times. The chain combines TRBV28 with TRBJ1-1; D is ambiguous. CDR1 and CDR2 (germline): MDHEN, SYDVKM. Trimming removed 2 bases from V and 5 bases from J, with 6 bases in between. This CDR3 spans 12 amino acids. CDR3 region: CASSLMGTEAFF. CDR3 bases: TGTGCCAGCAGTTTAATGGGAACTGAAGCTTTCTTT.

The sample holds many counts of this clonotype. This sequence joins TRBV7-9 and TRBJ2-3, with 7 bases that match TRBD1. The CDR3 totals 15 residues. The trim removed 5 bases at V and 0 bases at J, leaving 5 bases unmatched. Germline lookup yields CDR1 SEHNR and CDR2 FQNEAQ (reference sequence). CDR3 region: CASSRDSPSTDTQYF. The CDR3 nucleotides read TGTGCCAGCAGCCGGGACAGCCCTAGCACAGATACGCAGTATTTT.

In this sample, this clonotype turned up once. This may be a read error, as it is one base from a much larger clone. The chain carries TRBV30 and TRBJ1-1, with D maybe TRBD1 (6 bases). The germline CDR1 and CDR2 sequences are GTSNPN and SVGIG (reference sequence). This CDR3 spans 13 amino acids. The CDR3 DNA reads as TGTGCCTGGAGTACAACAGGGAGCACTGGAGCTTTCTTT. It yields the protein CAWSTTGSTGAFF.

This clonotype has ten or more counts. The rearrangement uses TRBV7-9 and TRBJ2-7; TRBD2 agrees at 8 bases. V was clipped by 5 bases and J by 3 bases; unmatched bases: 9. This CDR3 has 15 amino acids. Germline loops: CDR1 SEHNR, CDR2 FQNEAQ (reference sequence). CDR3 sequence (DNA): TGTGCCAGCAGCCCTCCCGGGACTAGTGGCTACGAGCAGTACTTC. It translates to CASSPPGTSGYEQYF.

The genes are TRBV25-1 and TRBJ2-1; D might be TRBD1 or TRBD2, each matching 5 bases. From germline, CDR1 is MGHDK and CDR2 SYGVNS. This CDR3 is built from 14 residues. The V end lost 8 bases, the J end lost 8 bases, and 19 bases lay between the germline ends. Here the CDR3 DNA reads TGTGCCAGCCGTCCCCCTGGGGGTCGGGATGAGCAGTTCTTC. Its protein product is CASRPPGGRDEQFF.

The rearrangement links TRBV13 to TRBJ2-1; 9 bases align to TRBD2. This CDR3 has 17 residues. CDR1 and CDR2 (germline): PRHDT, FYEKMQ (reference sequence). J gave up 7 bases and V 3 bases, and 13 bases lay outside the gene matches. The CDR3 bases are TGTGCCAGCAGCTTTTACTTAGCGGGAGTGCGGCGGAATGAGCAGTTCTTC. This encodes CASSFYLAGVRRNEQFF.